A single sample gave rise to the 7 T cell receptor beta chains below, sequenced in a study of long-term antiretroviral therapy in people with HIV. Version v3.0 of the immunoSEQ assay was performed at survey level. Profiled with immunoSEQ multiplex PCR; TCRdb holds only in-frame clones, not every one. This table holds some 26,000 clones, 85% to 90% found once. Sequences were derived from unsorted PBMCs, sampled 2.7 years after starting antiretroviral therapy. The receptors shown here come from a middle-aged man with HIV.

This chain connects TRBV6-5 to TRBJ1-5, with a possible D match to TRBD1 (5 bases). The CDR3 has 12 amino acids. Germline CDR1 is MNHEY and CDR2 is SVGAGI. Trimming cost V 5 bases and J 11 bases, with 13 bases left between them. The CDR3 reads CASSTHRGAQHF. CDR3 DNA sequence: TGTGCCAGCAGTACCCATCGGGGGGCCCAGCATTTT.

The rearrangement uses TRBV29-1 and TRBJ2-6, with D possibly matching TRBD1 (5 bases). Per the germline V gene, CDR1 is SQVTM and CDR2 is ANQGSEA. The length of the CDR3 is 17 residues. Trimming removed 4 bases at V and 0 bases at J, with 16 bases between. This CDR3 reads CSVGGRQTDSGANVLTF. CDR3 DNA: TGCAGCGTTGGGGGCCGGCAAACCGACTCTGGGGCCAACGTCCTGACTTTC.

The chain couples TRBV7-2 to TRBJ2-1; no firm D call. CDR1 SGHTA and CDR2 FQGNSA come from the germline V gene. Trimming removed 1 base at V and 2 bases at J, with 9 bases between. The CDR3 contains 15 residues. CDR3 in DNA: TGTGCCAGCAGCTTAGTAGGTCCGACCTACAATGAGCAGTTCTTC. This gives the protein CASSLVGPTYNEQFF.

The table lists this clone with a few counts. This chain connects TRBV6-1 to TRBJ1-2; 7 nucleotides agree with TRBD1. V dropped 6 bases and J dropped 7; count of bases not matched to a gene: 8. The CDR3 covers 13 residues. Germline assignment: CDR1 MNHNS and CDR2 SASEGT. The CDR3 region is CASSETGRGGYTF. As DNA, the CDR3 is TGTGCCAGCAGCGAGACAGGGCGGGGTGGCTACACCTTC.

This rearrangement joins TRBV7-8 to TRBJ2-3; D may be TRBD1 (5 bases). Trimming left V 5 bases short and J 3 bases short, with 21 bases between. CDR1 SGHVS and CDR2 FQNEAQ come from the germline V gene. The CDR3 totals 17 residues. CDR3 amino acids: CASSLPGGREGTDTQYF. CDR3 coding DNA: TGTGCCAGCAGCCTGCCGGGCGGCAGGGAAGGAACAGATACGCAGTATTTT.

The CDR3 loop is CASSFRDGSGNTIYF. CDR3 DNA sequence: TGTGCCAGCAGTTTTCGGGACGGCTCTGGAAACACCATATATTTT. The V gene is TRBV28, the J gene TRBJ1-3, with a tentative D call TRBD1 (5 bases). V shed 3 bases and J shed 0 bases, with 9 bases lying between them. The length of the CDR3 is 15 residues. Germline loops: CDR1 MDHEN, CDR2 SYDVKM.

This rearrangement joins TRBV28 to TRBJ1-4; the D is unclear. Trimming shortened V by 4 bases and J by 0 bases, and 12 bases separated the two germline ends. The CDR3 loop spans 16 amino acids. The germline CDR1 and CDR2 sequences are MDHEN and SYDVKM. The CDR3 DNA follows: TGTGCCAGCAGTTACTCCCGGAGCCCAACTAATGAAAAACTGTTTTTT. Translating gives CASSYSRSPTNEKLFF.